This T cell receptor (beta chain) derives from a study of blood T cell repertoires in COVID-19. Study at large: T cells, B-cell-depleted T cells, or PBMCs supplied cDNA or gDNA.

Residents of 24 US areas, aged about 18 to 100 years, made up the participants. Original processing notes: Amplified reference gene primers provided the basis for estimating nucleated cell counts. Using immunoSEQ multiplex PCR, the repertoire was profiled, and TCRdb retains in-frame clones only, with some absent. V, J and clone size reflect that table, while D and trimming were determined from the DNA. The data hold 250,000 to 300,000 clones, with about 90% observed a single time. CDR3 length: 15 amino acids. Per germline, CDR1 MDHEN and CDR2 SYDVKM. V gave up 8 bases and J gave up 4 bases; unmatched junction bases: 11.

The specimen was PBMCs or T cells enriched from blood (not recorded which). The rearrangement links TRBV28 to TRBJ2-5; 9 bases align to TRBD2. The sequence derives from a woman between 50 and 59 years old who had been exposed to COVID-19. The CDR3 here is CASSFSRGGRETQYF. The CDR3 DNA reads as TGTGCCAGCTCCTTCTCGCGGGGGGGCAGAGAGACCCAGTACTTC. The full variable domain, rest sourced from reference TRBV28 and TRBJ2-5, is DVKVTQSSRYLVKRTGEKVFLECVQDMDHENMFWYRQDPGLGLRLIYFSYDVKMKEKGDIPEGYSVSREKKERFSLILESASTNQTSMYLCASSFSRGGRETQYFGPGTRLLVL.